One sample yielded the 17 T cell receptor beta chains listed below, sequenced in a study of T-cell memory formation after mild COVID-19. TCRdb independently ran MiXCR on the 5' RACE reads; one entry per CDR3 protein. The sample has about 440,000 distinct CDR3 sequences, approximately 20% seen once. The sample taken for sequencing was PBMCs or a T cell subset sorted from them (not recorded which). The receptors originated from an adult woman who had mild COVID-19 (a few samples of this study predate the infection). Cell type and time point are not known.

V usage is TRBV20-1 and J usage is TRBJ1-3; D may be TRBD1 (6 bases). The germline gives CDR1 DFQATT, CDR2 SNEGSKA (reference sequence). The CDR3 extends over 14 amino acids. Trimming shortened V by 6 bases and J by 4 bases, and 16 bases separated the two germline ends. The CDR3 sequence is CSALKGGVGNTIYF. The CDR3 nucleotides are TGCAGTGCGCTGAAGGGGGGCGTCGGAAACACCATATATTTT.

This clonotype occurred once. The V and J genes are TRBV10-3 and TRBJ2-2; the match to TRBD1 covers 8 bases. Germline CDR1 is ENHRY and CDR2 is SYGVKD. V gave up 0 bases and J gave up 1 base; unmatched junction bases: 1. The CDR3 runs 16 residues. The CDR3 loop reads CAISESGQGNTGELFF. Here the CDR3 DNA reads TGTGCCATCAGTGAGTCAGGACAGGGGAACACCGGGGAGCTGTTTTTT.

This clonotype has just a few counts. The rearrangement uses TRBV12-3 or TRBV12-4 and TRBJ1-1, with 9 bases identical to TRBD1. V lost 6 bases, J lost 4 bases, and 6 bases stayed unmatched. This CDR3 region has 14 residues. The CDR3 coding sequence is TGTGCCAGCAGCCCCGGGACAGGGACCACTGAAGCTTTCTTT. It codes for CASSPGTGTTEAFF.

In nucleotides, the CDR3 is TGTGCCAGCAGCTCCGGGGGAGGACGGCCGATATCCTACAATGAGCAGTTCTTC. Its translation is CASSSGGGRPISYNEQFF. The chain employs TRBV7-6 and TRBJ2-1; D might be TRBD2 (6 bases). Between the trimmed V and J ends, which lost 4 bases and 1 base, there was a span of 20 bases. CDR3 length: 18 residues. The germline gives CDR1 SGHVS, CDR2 FNYEAQ.

The chain is built from TRBV20-1 and TRBJ2-1, with 7 bases lining up with TRBD2. J lost 10 bases, V lost 8 bases, and 5 bases had no gene match. From germline, CDR1 is DFQATT and CDR2 SNEGSKA (reference sequence). CDR3 length: 10 residues. The CDR3 loop is CSLGRREQFF. The DNA for the CDR3 is TGCAGTCTCGGGAGGAGAGAGCAGTTCTTC.

This clonotype was picked up a small number of times. The V call is TRBV10-3, the J call TRBJ2-3; 11 bases match TRBD2. The V gene end was trimmed by 9 bases and the J gene end by 5 bases; junction bases not matched to a gene: 4. CDR1 is ENHRY and CDR2 is SYGVKD in the germline V gene. CDR3 length: 13 amino acids. The CDR3 nucleotides read TGTGCCATTGCTAGCGGGGGGCGAGATACGCAGTATTTT. Its protein product is CAIASGGRDTQYF.

The CDR3 protein is CASSATGTNSNQPQHF. The CDR3 DNA reads TGTGCCAGCAGTGCGACAGGAACGAATAGCAATCAGCCCCAGCATTTT. The chain has TRBV6-5 and TRBJ1-5; possible D gene TRBD1, 6 bases. V shed 5 bases and J shed 0 bases, with 14 bases lying between them. The germline gives CDR1 MNHEY, CDR2 SVGAGI. The length of the CDR3 is 16 residues.

The chain is built from TRBV4-3 and TRBJ1-1; the D gene is possibly TRBD1 (6 bases). CDR3 length: 15 residues. Deletions cut 0 bases from V and 2 bases from J, with 10 bases between. Germline CDR1 LGHNA, CDR2 YSLEER. Here the CDR3 reads CASSQEAGANTEAFF. In DNA form, the CDR3 reads TGCGCCAGCAGCCAAGAGGCAGGGGCAAACACTGAAGCTTTCTTT.

This clonotype has a handful of counts. The rearrangement links TRBV19 to TRBJ1-5; no reliable D call. The V end lost 1 base, the J end lost 3 bases, and 7 bases lay between the germline ends. The CDR3 has 14 amino acids. Germline CDR1 LNHDA, CDR2 SQIVND (reference sequence). This CDR3 reads CASSIAQVNQPQHF. The DNA of the CDR3 is TGTGCCAGTAGTATAGCGCAGGTCAATCAGCCCCAGCATTTT.

The sample holds a few counts of this clonotype. The chain combines TRBV30 with TRBJ2-7; unclear D gene. This CDR3 comprises 13 residues. Trimming stripped 0 bases from V and 3 bases from J, with 9 bases between. CDR1 is GTSNPN and CDR2 is SVGIG in the germline V gene (reference sequence). This CDR3 reads CAWSVSSGYEQYF. CDR3 DNA sequence: TGTGCCTGGAGTGTGTCTTCGGGCTACGAGCAGTACTTC.

The chain couples TRBV29-1 to TRBJ2-3, with D unclear. Between the trimmed V and J ends, which lost 3 bases and 3 bases, there was a span of 10 bases. Germline V CDR1 and CDR2: SQVTM, ANQGSEA. The CDR3 spans 13 residues. CDR3 DNA sequence: TGCAGCGTTGATTCTCGGATTACAGATACGCAGTATTTT. Its translation is CSVDSRITDTQYF.

CDR3 in amino acids: CASSLDPPGIQYF. DNA for the CDR3: TGTGCCAGCAGTCTCGACCCCCCGGGCATTCAGTACTTC. The chain recombines TRBV12-3 or TRBV12-4 with TRBJ2-4; D is uncertain. The CDR3 sequence is 13 residues long. V was cut by 5 bases and J by 9 bases, with 14 bases left in between.

This clonotype was recorded a few times. The genes are TRBV24-1 and TRBJ1-2; a possible D gene is TRBD1 (5 bases). The V end lost 4 bases, the J end lost 4 bases, and 12 bases lay between the germline ends. Per the germline V gene, CDR1 is KGHDR and CDR2 is SFDVKD. This CDR3 contains 14 residues. This CDR3 is CATSDPGTAYGYTF. The CDR3 DNA reads as TGTGCCACCAGTGACCCCGGGACCGCCTATGGCTACACCTTC.

The chain has TRBV20-1 and TRBJ2-1; no reliable D call. Germline CDR1 is DFQATT and CDR2 is SNEGSKA (reference sequence). The CDR3 sequence is 13 residues long. In DNA, the CDR3 is TGCAGACCGGGCGGAAGCTCCTACAATGAGCAGTTCTTC. This gives the protein CRPGGSSYNEQFF.

The genes are TRBV15 and TRBJ2-1; 8 positions agree with TRBD1. The CDR3 consists of 15 residues. Germline assignment: CDR1 LNHNV and CDR2 YYDKDF (reference sequence). With 5 bases clipped from V and 5 bases from J, the junction kept 8 bases outside the gene matches. Written as DNA, the CDR3 is TGTGCCACCAGCCTCCGGACAGGGTGGAACAATGAGCAGTTCTTC. Its protein is CATSLRTGWNNEQFF. The entire variable domain, with the rest obtained from reference TRBV15 and TRBJ2-1, is as follows: DAMVIQNPRYQVTQFGKPVTLSCSQTLNHNVMYWYQQKSSQAPKLLFHYYDKDFNNEADTPDNFQSRRPNTSFCFLDIRSPGLGDTAMYLCATSLRTGWNNEQFFGPGTRLTVL.

The table lists this clonotype with a few counts. This chain joins TRBV7-8 and TRBJ2-5, with D tentatively TRBD1 (6 bases). Germline assignment: CDR1 SGHVS and CDR2 FQNEAQ. V was trimmed by 3 bases and J by 4 bases, leaving 9 bases between them. This CDR3 comprises 13 residues. The CDR3 region has the DNA TGTGCCAGCAGCTTTACAGGGCTAGAGACCCAGTACTTC. Its translation is CASSFTGLETQYF.

The CDR3, as DNA: TGTGCCAGCAGTCCCCGTAAAGGTCGCCAAGAGACCCAGTACTTC. It is translated as CASSPRKGRQETQYF. The chain combines TRBV12-3 or TRBV12-4 with TRBJ2-5; D call uncertain. The V gene lost 5 bases and the J gene lost 1 base, with 14 bases spanning the gap. This CDR3 comprises 15 residues.